This T cell receptor beta chain was obtained from a study of T cells in localized non-small cell lung cancer. Study-wide points: Tumor showed lower T cell clonality than uninvolved adjacent lung, where it was highest. The appearance of a median around 57 of the top 100 tumor clones was seen in adjacent lung.

Here immunoSEQ multiplex PCR was the method, and the copy in TCRdb shows in-frame clones only, minus some. The repertoire holds about 36,000 clones, around nine tenths seen once, with under 8% in the top ten. Comments on this clone: Its antigen remains unidentified.

With V trimmed by 6 bases and J by 8 bases, 10 bases remained unmatched. This CDR3 is built from 13 residues. The sequences come from peripheral blood, collected before any cancer treatment. The chain recombines TRBV5-3 with TRBJ1-2; 7 bases fit TRBD1. TRBV5-3 has ORF status, its function being uncertain. This TCR derives from a woman aged 40-75 years with stage I lung adenocarcinoma. Here the CDR3 reads CARNKQGKGGYTF. CDR3 nucleotide sequence: TGTGCCAGAAATAAACAGGGGAAAGGAGGCTACACCTTC.